This T cell receptor (beta chain) was obtained from a study of blood T cell repertoires in COVID-19 (dated by TCRdb to the early 2020s). Looking at the study overall: Collaborator samples came from the United States, Italy and Spain and covered acute and convalescent phases of COVID-19. The prospective study material was composed of cDNA or gDNA derived from T cells, B-cell-depleted T cells, or PBMCs. The dataset comprised deeply sampled blood TCRbeta repertoires from subjects exposed to, actively infected with, or recovered from COVID-19. The repertoires were released in a freely available public database intended as a resource for research on the immune response to SARS-CoV-2. The samples were drawn from the first 160 participants of the ongoing ImmuneRACE study and from 1,254 subjects provided by 6 global collaborators. The sample metadata nearly always contained a de-identified subject ID, COVID-19 status, age in years and sex. Where available, HLA class I and class II types were taken from metadata supplied by the sample provider and were not determined by assay-based typing. The research as a whole found: The quantity of clinical and demographic metadata differed by source and by participant and was supplied without curation.

The CDR3 contains 14 residues, cysteine and phenylalanine counted. The sequence is cut down to CDR3 DNA, 42 bases in frame from base 1. From a lookup of the germline V gene, CDR1 and CDR2 are SGHDT and YYEEEE. Trimming accounts for 7 bases at V and 7 bases at J, while the number of junction bases matched to no gene is 11. Whole blood was collected in K2EDTA tubes by collaborating institutions according to the institutions' own protocols. For TCRbeta analysis, collaborators shipped samples in one of three forms: frozen whole blood, isolated PBMCs, or DNA extracted from either of those sample types. To note about this clone: Its antigen target is currently unknown. Per-base qualities were not stored, and no clone one base away is much larger.

TCRbeta CDR3 regions were amplified from genomic DNA by means of the immunoSEQ Assay, a bias-controlled multiplex PCR. As for how the authors treated the data: The number of nucleated cells in each sample was estimated by amplification of reference gene primers within the assay. To quantify the absolute abundance of each unique TCRbeta CDR3 rearrangement, sequence reads were collapsed and filtered. For each sample, productive Simpson clonality was calculated by taking the square root of Simpson's diversity index across productive rearrangements. What TCRdb holds here is the immuneACCESS table cut down to in-frame rearrangements. Part of the clones is not present; checked against another copy, under half of the missing clones reflect an unresolved V gene, and the others are unexplained. V and J calls and clone size come straight from that table; D and trimming were deduced from the DNA. This sample lists 100,000 to 150,000 clones; 70% to 90% were detected once. The ten largest clonotypes hold 3.8% of the sample.

The sample consisted of peripheral blood. The TCR was taken from a woman aged 50 to 60 with acute or convalescent COVID-19. This chain is built from TRBV5-6 and TRBJ1-2; TRBD1 agrees with 9 junctional bases. The DNA sequence is given as TGTGCCAGCGGCCCGGGACAGGGTAATCGTGGCTACACCTTC. The resulting protein is CASGPGQGNRGYTF.